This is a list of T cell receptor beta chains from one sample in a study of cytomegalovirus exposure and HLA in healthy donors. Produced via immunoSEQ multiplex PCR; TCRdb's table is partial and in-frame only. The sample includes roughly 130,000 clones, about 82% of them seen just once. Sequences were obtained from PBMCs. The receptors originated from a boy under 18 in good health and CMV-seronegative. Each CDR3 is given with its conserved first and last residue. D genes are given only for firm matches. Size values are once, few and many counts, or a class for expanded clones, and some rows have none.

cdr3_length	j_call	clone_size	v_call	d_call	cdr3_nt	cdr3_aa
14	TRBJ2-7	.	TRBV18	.	TGTGCCAGCTCACTTAGCGGGTGGGACACAGAGCAGTACTTC	CASSLSGWDTEQYF
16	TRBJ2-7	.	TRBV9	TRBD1	TGTGCCAGCAGCGTAGCGACGACAGGGGCCCCCTACGAGCAGTACTTC	CASSVATTGAPYEQYF
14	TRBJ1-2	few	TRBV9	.	TGTGCCAGCAGCGTAGTAGGGGACACCCATGGCTACACCTTC	CASSVVGDTHGYTF
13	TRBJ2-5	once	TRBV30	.	TGTGCCTGGAGTGTGGAGGGGCCGGAGACCCAGTACTTC	CAWSVEGPETQYF
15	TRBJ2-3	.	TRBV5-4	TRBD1	TGTGCCAGCAGCGACGGGGACAGAAGCGCAGATACGCAGTATTTT	CASSDGDRSADTQYF
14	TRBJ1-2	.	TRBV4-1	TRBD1	TGCGCCAGCAGACAGCCAGGGGGCCACTATGGCTACACCTTC	CASRQPGGHYGYTF
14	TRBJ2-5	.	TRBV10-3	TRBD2	TGTGCCATCAAATCCCGTCTAGCGGAAGAGACCCAGTACTTC	CAIKSRLAEETQYF
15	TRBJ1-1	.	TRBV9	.	TGTGCCAGCAGCGTAAACGGTCTCGGGGGCACTGAAGCTTTCTTT	CASSVNGLGGTEAFF
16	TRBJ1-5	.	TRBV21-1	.	TGTGCCAGCAGCACATCGGGAGTTTATAGCAATCAGCCCCAGCATTTT	CASSTSGVYSNQPQHF
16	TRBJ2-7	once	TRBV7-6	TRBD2	TGTGCCAGCAGCCCACGGAGGGGACTAGCGGGAGAAGAGCAGTACTTC	CASSPRRGLAGEEQYF
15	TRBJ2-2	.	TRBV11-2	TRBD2	TGTGCCAGCAGCCCTAGCGGGATAAACCTCGGGGAGCTGTTTTTT	CASSPSGINLGELFF
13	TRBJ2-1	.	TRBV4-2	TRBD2	TGTGCCAGCAGCCATTGGGAGGGTGATGAGCAGTTCTTC	CASSHWEGDEQFF
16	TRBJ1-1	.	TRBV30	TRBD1	TGTGCCTGGAGTGTATTCTGGCCCAGGGGGCCGGGGGAAGCTTTCTTT	CAWSVFWPRGPGEAFF
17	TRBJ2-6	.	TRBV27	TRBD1	TGTGCCAGCAGTCCCTGGACAGGGCTGGGCGGGGCCAACGTCCTGACTTTC	CASSPWTGLGGANVLTF
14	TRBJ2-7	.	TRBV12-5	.	TGTGCTAGTGCCCTCGGGACTTCTAACTACGAGCAGTACTTC	CASALGTSNYEQYF
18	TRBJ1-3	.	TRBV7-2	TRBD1	TGTGCCAGCAGCCGACCGGGACAGGGCCGAAACTCTGGAAACACCATATATTTT	CASSRPGQGRNSGNTIYF
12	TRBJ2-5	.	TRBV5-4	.	TGTGCCAGCAGCTTACTTAAAGAGACCCAGTACTTC	CASSLLKETQYF
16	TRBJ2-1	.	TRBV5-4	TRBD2	TGTGCCAGCAGCTTGGATGGCACTAGCGGGAACAATGAGCAGTTCTTC	CASSLDGTSGNNEQFF
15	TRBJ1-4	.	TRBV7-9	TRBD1	TGTGCCAGCAGCTTGGACGGACAGGTTAATGAAAAACTGTTTTTT	CASSLDGQVNEKLFF
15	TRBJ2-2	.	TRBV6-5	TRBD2	TGTGCCAGCAGTCCGCTAGCGGGCAACACCGGGGAGCTGTTTTTT	CASSPLAGNTGELFF
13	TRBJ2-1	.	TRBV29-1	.	TGCAGCGCGAGGGACACCTCGTACAATGAGCAGTTCTTC	CSARDTSYNEQFF
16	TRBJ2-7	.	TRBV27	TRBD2	TGTGCCAGCAGTCCCGTAACTAGCGGACCGTCCTACGAGCAGTACTTC	CASSPVTSGPSYEQYF
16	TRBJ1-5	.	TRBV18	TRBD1	TGTGCCAGCTCACCACAACAGGGGGGGTACAATCAGCCCCAGCATTTT	CASSPQQGGYNQPQHF
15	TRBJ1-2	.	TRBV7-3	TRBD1	TGTGCCAGCAGCTTAGGGGCAGGGGGCGCAAATGGCTACACCTTC	CASSLGAGGANGYTF
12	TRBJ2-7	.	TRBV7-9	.	TGTGCCAGCAGCTTAGAGGAGTTCGAGCAGTACTTC	CASSLEEFEQYF
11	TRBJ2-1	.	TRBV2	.	TGTGCCAGCAGTCGACAGCTTGAGCAGTTCTTC	CASSRQLEQFF
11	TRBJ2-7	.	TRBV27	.	TGTGCCAGCAGTTATCTCTACGAGCAGTACTTC	CASSYLYEQYF
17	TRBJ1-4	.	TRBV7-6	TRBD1	TGTGCCAGCAGCTTGGAGTTATTTGGGACAGGGGTTGAAAAACTGTTTTTT	CASSLELFGTGVEKLFF
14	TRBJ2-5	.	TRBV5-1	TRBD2	TGCGCCAGCATGCCGGGAGGGCCATCCGGGACCCAGTACTTC	CASMPGGPSGTQYF
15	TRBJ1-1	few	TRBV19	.	TGTGCCAGTAGTATAGCGGCGGGGGCAAACACTGAAGCTTTCTTT	CASSIAAGANTEAFF
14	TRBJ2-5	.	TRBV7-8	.	TGTGCCAGCAGTCAGGCGGGGTGGGGAGAGACCCAGTACTTC	CASSQAGWGETQYF
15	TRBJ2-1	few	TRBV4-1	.	TGCGCCAGCAGCCAAGATATCGCAGGGCTGAATGAGCAGTTCTTC	CASSQDIAGLNEQFF
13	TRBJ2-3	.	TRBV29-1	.	TGCAGCGCTGTTAGGGAGAGGGCGGATACGCAGTATTTT	CSAVRERADTQYF
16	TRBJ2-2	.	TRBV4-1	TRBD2	TGCGCCAGCAGCCAAGTGCTAGCGGGAGGGCCTGGGGAGCTGTTTTTT	CASSQVLAGGPGELFF
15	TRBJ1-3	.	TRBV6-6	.	TGTGCCAGCAGTTGGCAACAGGGAATCGGTAACACCATATATTTT	CASSWQQGIGNTIYF
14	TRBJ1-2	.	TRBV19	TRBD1	TGTGCCAGTAGTATGGGGCCAGGGGGTTATGGCTACACCTTC	CASSMGPGGYGYTF
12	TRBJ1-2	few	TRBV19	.	TGTGCCAGTAGTAGCGACAGGAGCGGCTACACCTTC	CASSSDRSGYTF
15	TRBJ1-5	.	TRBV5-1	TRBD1	TGCGCCAGCAGCTTGGGGACAGGGTTAAGTCAGCCCCAGCATTTT	CASSLGTGLSQPQHF
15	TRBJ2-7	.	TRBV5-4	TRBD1	TGTGCCAGCAGCCCCCGGGACAGGGCGGCCCACGAGCAGTACTTC	CASSPRDRAAHEQYF
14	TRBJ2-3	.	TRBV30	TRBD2	TGTGCCCTGACTAGCGGGGGAAACACAGATACGCAGTATTTT	CALTSGGNTDTQYF
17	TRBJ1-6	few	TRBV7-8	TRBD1	TGTGCCAGCAGCTTTGAAGGGGGCGACGCCTATAATTCACCCCTCCACTTT	CASSFEGGDAYNSPLHF
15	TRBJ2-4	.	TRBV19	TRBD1	TGTGCCAGTAGTATGGACAGGGGTACCAAAAACATTCAGTACTTC	CASSMDRGTKNIQYF
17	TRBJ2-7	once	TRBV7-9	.	TGTGCCAGCAGCCCCTATCGTGCTTATGGAGTCTCCTACGAGCAGTACTTC	CASSPYRAYGVSYEQYF
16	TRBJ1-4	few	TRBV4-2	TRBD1	TGTGCCAGCAGCCCGGACAGGGAGGGCCTTAATGAAAAACTGTTTTTT	CASSPDREGLNEKLFF
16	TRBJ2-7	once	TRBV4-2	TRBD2	TGTGCCAGCAGCCAAGTAGCTGCTAGCGGGAGCTACGAGCAGTACTTC	CASSQVAASGSYEQYF
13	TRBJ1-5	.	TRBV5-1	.	TGCGCCAGCAGCTTGGCCCAGAATCAGCCCCAGCATTTT	CASSLAQNQPQHF
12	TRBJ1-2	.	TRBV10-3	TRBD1	TGTGCCATCAGTGAGTCGACAGGGCGCTACACCTTC	CAISESTGRYTF
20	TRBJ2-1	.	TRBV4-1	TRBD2	TGCGCCAGCAGCTGGAGGACTAGCGGGAGTGCGGGGGGTTCCTACAATGAGCAGTTCTTC	CASSWRTSGSAGGSYNEQFF
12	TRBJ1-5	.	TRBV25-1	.	TGTGCCAGCAGTGAAGGGGGGTGGCCCCAGCATTTT	CASSEGGWPQHF
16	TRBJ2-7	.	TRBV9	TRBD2	TGTGCCAGCAGCGAGGTCCCGACTAGCGGGAGCTACGAGCAGTACTTC	CASSEVPTSGSYEQYF
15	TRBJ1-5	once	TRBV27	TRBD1	TGTGCCAGCAGGGCGACAGGGAAATCGATTCAGCCCCAGCATTTT	CASRATGKSIQPQHF
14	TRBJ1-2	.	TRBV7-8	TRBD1	TGTGCCAGCAGCTTAGCGGGACAGCGCTATGGCTACACCTTC	CASSLAGQRYGYTF